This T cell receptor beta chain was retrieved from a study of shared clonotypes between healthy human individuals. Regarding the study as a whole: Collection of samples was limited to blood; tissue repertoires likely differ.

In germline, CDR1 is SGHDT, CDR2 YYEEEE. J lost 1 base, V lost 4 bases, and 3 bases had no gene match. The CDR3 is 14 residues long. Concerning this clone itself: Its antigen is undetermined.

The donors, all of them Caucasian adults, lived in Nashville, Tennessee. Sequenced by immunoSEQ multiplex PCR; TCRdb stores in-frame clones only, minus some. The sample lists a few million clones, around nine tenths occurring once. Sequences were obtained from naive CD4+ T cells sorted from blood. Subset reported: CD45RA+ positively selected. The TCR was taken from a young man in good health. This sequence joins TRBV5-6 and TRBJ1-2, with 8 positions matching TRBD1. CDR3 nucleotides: TGTGCCAGCAGCGTGGGACAGGTTAACTATGGCTACACCTTC. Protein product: CASSVGQVNYGYTF.